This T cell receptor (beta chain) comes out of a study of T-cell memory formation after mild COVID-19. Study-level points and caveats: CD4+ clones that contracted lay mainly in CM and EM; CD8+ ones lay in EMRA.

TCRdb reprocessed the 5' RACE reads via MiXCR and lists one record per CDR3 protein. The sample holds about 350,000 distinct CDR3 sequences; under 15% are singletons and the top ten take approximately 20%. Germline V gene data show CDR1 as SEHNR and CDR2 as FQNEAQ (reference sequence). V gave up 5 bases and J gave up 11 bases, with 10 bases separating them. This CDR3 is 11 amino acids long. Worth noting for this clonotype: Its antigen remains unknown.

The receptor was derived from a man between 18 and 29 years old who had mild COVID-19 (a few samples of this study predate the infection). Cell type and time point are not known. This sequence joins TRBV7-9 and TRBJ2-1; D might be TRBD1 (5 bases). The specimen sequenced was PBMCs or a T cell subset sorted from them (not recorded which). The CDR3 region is CASSPTVQQFF. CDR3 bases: TGTGCCAGCAGCCCGACAGTACAGCAGTTCTTC.